Listed here are 9 T cell receptor beta chains from one sample, sequenced in a study of shared clonotypes between healthy human individuals. Measured with immunoSEQ multiplex PCR; TCRdb has only the in-frame clones, and not every one. The data contain fewer than 1.8 million clones, 98% of them seen just once; the ten biggest clones take up over 0.3%. The sequenced sample consisted of naive CD4+ T cells sorted from blood. As for subset: CD45RA+ positively selected. The receptors were sampled from a man in his thirties or forties in good health.

This chain joins TRBV10-3 and TRBJ1-2; 7 bases align to TRBD1. V dropped 7 bases and J dropped 3; count of bases not matched to a gene: 8. Germline V gene lookup returns CDR1 ENHRY and CDR2 SYGVKD. The CDR3 has 14 residues. The CDR3 nucleotides are TGTGCCATCAAAGAGGACAGGAGGGACTATGGCTACACCTTC. This translates into CAIKEDRRDYGYTF.

The chain links TRBV5-5 to TRBJ2-2; no reliable D call. V lost 3 bases to trimming and J lost 0 bases, with 6 bases between them. Per the germline V gene, CDR1 is SGHKS and CDR2 is YYEKEE (reference sequence). This CDR3 is built from 14 residues. For the CDR3, the DNA is TGTGCCAGCAGCTCGGGTACGAACACCGGGGAGCTGTTTTTT. Translation gives CASSSGTNTGELFF.

V usage is TRBV7-2 and J usage is TRBJ2-5, with D perhaps given as TRBD1 or TRBD2 (5 bases each). This CDR3 spans 14 amino acids. CDR1 and CDR2 (germline): SGHTA, FQGNSA. V shed 5 bases and J shed 1 base, with 11 bases lying between them. The CDR3 sequence: CASSTGTFQETQYF. For the CDR3, the DNA is TGTGCCAGCAGCACCGGGACCTTCCAAGAGACCCAGTACTTC.

The chain joins TRBV10-3 to TRBJ2-1, with TRBD1 matching over 7 bases. The CDR3 loop spans 14 amino acids. The V gene end was trimmed by 5 bases and the J gene end by 3 bases; junction bases not matched to a gene: 4. CDR1 and CDR2 from the germline V gene are ENHRY and SYGVKD. CDR3 nucleotide sequence: TGTGCCATCAGTCCCGACAGGGACTACAATGAGCAGTTCTTC. It specifies CAISPDRDYNEQFF.

As regards this clone: Distinct nucleotide sequences in the sample also encode this CDR3. The V and J genes are TRBV5-1 and TRBJ2-1, with D hard to call. V was trimmed by 0 bases and J by 4 bases, leaving 11 bases between them. The CDR3 is made up of 15 amino acids. Per germline, CDR1 SGHRS and CDR2 YFSETQ. This CDR3 is CASSLEVGSYNEQFF. Written as DNA, the CDR3 is TGCGCCAGCAGCTTGGAAGTTGGGTCATACAATGAGCAGTTCTTC.

The rearrangement uses TRBV14 and TRBJ1-1; D not resolved. The CDR3 has 14 residues. Germline V CDR1 and CDR2: SGHDN, FVKESK. Trimming removed 3 bases at V and 0 bases at J, with 8 bases between. The CDR3 is CASSQLGVNTEAFF. The CDR3 DNA sequence: TGTGCCAGCAGCCAGTTGGGAGTGAACACTGAAGCTTTCTTT.

Written as DNA, the CDR3 is TGTGCCAGCAGCCTCTCCGGGACAGAGTACCAAGAGACCCAGTACTTC. It encodes CASSLSGTEYQETQYF. The genes are TRBV5-5 and TRBJ2-5, with 7 positions matching TRBD1. Trimming at V came to 4 bases and at J to 0 bases, leaving 9 bases not matched to a gene. The CDR3 sequence is 16 residues long. Germline V gives CDR1 SGHKS, CDR2 YYEKEE (reference sequence).

The chain links TRBV9 to TRBJ2-7; TRBD1 agrees at 8 bases. Per the germline V gene, CDR1 is SGDLS and CDR2 is YYNGEE. The CDR3 contains 16 residues. Germline trimming cut 0 bases from V and 1 base from J; bases unmatched to any gene: 6. The CDR3: CASSVVQGAKSYEQYF. The CDR3 nucleotides are TGTGCCAGCAGCGTAGTTCAGGGGGCGAAGTCCTACGAGCAGTACTTC.

The chain recombines TRBV11-3 with TRBJ2-2; the D gene is possibly TRBD1 (6 bases). The germline gives CDR1 SGHNT, CDR2 YENEEA. V was shortened by 4 bases and J by 6 bases, with 12 bases between the two germline ends. This CDR3 region has 14 residues. CDR3 amino acids: CASSSTRGAGELFF. For the CDR3, the DNA is TGTGCCAGCAGCTCGACCAGGGGAGCCGGGGAGCTGTTTTTT.